This T cell receptor beta chain came from a study of early T cells in non-severe SARS-CoV-2 infection. Study details: The input, bulk RNA from unsorted whole blood, was sequenced, and chains were unpaired.

The V and J ends lost 6 bases and 8 bases, in that order; junction bases with no gene match: 6. This CDR3 has 12 amino acids. Germline-derived CDR1 and CDR2 are MNHEY and SVGEGT. MiXCR was run by TCRdb on the 5' RACE reads, yielding one entry per CDR3 protein. The sample contains roughly 29,000 distinct CDR3 sequences, 4.5% of which appear only once. The clonotype was recovered from an adult who was a healthcare worker with PCR-confirmed SARS-CoV-2 infection or an uninfected control (not recorded which). This sequence joins TRBV6-2 or TRBV6-3 and TRBJ1-2; 7 bases are a match to TRBD1. Sequences were obtained from whole blood. CDR3 sequence: CASSDRAEGYTF. The CDR3 DNA is TGTGCCAGCAGCGACAGGGCCGAGGGCTACACCTTC.